Given below is one T cell receptor beta chain in context. The antigen remains unidentified. This specimen belongs to a study of shared clonotypes between healthy human individuals. Study results and limitations: Estimated richness values were generally larger in naive subsets than in memory subsets.

Only in-frame clones appear in the TCRdb table, and some are missing; sequencing was by immunoSEQ multiplex PCR. The sample has hundreds of thousands of clones, 95% to 96% seen once. Selected positively for CCR7 and CD45RO-negative, naive CD8 cells excluded terminally differentiated effector memory CD45RA+ cells. This CDR3 has 13 amino acids. Germline CDR1 is LNHNV and CDR2 is YYDKDF (reference sequence). V was shortened by 5 bases and J by 3 bases, with 10 bases between the two germline ends. V usage is TRBV15 and J usage is TRBJ2-5, with no clear D. Sample: naive CD8+ T cells sorted from blood. The clonotype was recovered from a woman aged 25 to 39 in good health. The CDR3 spells CATSGRQKETQYF. The CDR3 DNA follows: TGTGCCACCAGCGGGCGGCAAAAAGAGACCCAGTACTTC.